The subject of this entry is one TCR beta chain. The data are from a study of blood T cell repertoires in COVID-19. Libraries were prepared by immunoSEQ multiplex PCR; TCRdb keeps only in-frame clonotypes and omits some of them. The data contain under 300,000 clones, 70% to 80% of them singletons. CDR1 and CDR2 (germline): MGHRA, YSYEKL. Trimming cost V 3 bases and J 0 bases; bases outside gene matches: 4. The CDR3 totals 15 residues. What was sequenced was peripheral blood. The clonotype was recovered from a woman older than 75 with acute or convalescent COVID-19. The chain carries TRBV4-1 and TRBJ1-2, with TRBD1 identical over 7 bases. CDR3 residues: CASSQGQLSNYGYTF. CDR3 coding DNA: TGCGCCAGCAGCCAGGGACAGCTATCTAACTATGGCTACACCTTC.